This T cell receptor (beta chain) was obtained from a study of blood T cell repertoires in COVID-19. The CDR3 covers 15 residues. V shed 1 base and J shed 4 bases, with 16 bases lying between them. Looked up from germline, CDR1 is SQVTM and CDR2 is ANQGSEA. Some clones are missing from TCRdb's copy, which holds only in-frame ones; the method was immunoSEQ multiplex PCR. The sample contains approximately 260,000 clones, approximately 85% of which appear only once. Sequenced sample: peripheral blood. The chain employs TRBV29-1 and TRBJ1-1; tentatively, D is TRBD1 (6 bases). This clonotype originated in a woman in her 70s with acute or convalescent COVID-19. CDR3 in amino acids: CSVEALTGPPTEAFF. The CDR3 nucleotides are TGCAGCGTTGAAGCCCTTACAGGGCCCCCCACTGAAGCTTTCTTT.